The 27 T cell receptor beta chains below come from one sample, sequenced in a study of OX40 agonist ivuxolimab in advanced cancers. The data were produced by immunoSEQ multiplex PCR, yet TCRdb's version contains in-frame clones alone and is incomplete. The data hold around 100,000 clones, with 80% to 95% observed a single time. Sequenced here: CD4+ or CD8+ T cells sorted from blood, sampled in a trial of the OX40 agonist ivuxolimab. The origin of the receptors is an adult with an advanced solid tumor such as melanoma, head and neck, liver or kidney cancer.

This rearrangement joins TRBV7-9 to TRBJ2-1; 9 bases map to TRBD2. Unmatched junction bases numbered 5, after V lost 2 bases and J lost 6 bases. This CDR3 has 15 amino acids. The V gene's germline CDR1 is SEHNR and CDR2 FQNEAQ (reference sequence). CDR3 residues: CASSLQAGGGNEQFF. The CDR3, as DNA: TGTGCCAGCAGCTTACAAGCGGGAGGAGGCAATGAGCAGTTCTTC. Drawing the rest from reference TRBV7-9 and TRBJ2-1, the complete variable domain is DTGVSQNPRHKITKRGQNVTFRCDPISEHNRLYWYRQTLGQGPEFLTYFQNEAQLEKSRLLSDRFSAERPKGSFSTLEIQRTEQGDSAMYLCASSLQAGGGNEQFFGPGTRLTVL.

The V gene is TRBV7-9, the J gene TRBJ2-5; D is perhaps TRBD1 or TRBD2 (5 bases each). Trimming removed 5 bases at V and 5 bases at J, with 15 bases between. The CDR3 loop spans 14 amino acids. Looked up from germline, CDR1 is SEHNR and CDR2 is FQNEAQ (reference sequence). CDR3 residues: CASSPLAGTETQYF. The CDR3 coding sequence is TGTGCCAGCAGCCCTCTGGCAGGGACGGAGACCCAGTACTTC.

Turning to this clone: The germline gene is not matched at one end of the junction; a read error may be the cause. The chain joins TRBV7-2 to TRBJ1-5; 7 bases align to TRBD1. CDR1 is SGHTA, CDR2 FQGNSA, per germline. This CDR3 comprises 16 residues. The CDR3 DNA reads TGTGCCAGCAGCCTAGCCACAGGGGTTAGCAATCAGCCCCAGCATTTT. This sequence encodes CASSLATGVSNQPQHF.

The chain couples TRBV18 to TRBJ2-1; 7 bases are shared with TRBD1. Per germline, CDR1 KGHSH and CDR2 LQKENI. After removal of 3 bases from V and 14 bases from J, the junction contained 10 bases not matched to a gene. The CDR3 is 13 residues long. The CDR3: CASSPRQGQREFF. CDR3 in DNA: TGTGCCAGCTCACCCAGACAGGGACAAAGGGAGTTCTTC.

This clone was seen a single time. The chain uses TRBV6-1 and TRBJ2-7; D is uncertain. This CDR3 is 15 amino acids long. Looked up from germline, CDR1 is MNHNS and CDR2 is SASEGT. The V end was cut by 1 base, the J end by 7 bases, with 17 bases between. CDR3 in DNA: TGTGCCAGCAGTGAAGGAGGTGCTTGGCCCCAGGAGCAGTACTTC. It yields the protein CASSEGGAWPQEQYF.

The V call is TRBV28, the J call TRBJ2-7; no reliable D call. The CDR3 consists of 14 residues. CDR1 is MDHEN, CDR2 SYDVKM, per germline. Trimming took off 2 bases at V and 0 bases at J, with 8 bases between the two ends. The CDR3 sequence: CASSLGLSSYEQYF. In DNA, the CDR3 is TGTGCCAGCAGTTTAGGGCTCAGCTCCTACGAGCAGTACTTC.

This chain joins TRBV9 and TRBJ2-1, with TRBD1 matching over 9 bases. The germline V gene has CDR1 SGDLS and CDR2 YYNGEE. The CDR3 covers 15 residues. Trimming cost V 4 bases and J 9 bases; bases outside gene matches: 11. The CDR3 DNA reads TGTGCCAGCAGCCCCGGACAGGGGAAGGTAGGTGAGCAGTTCTTC. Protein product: CASSPGQGKVGEQFF. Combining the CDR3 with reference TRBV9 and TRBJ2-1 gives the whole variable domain DSGVTQTPKHLITATGQRVTLRCSPRSGDLSVYWYQQSLDQGLQFLIQYYNGEERAKGNILERFSAQQFPDLHSELNLSSLELGDSALYFCASSPGQGKVGEQFFGPGTRLTVL.

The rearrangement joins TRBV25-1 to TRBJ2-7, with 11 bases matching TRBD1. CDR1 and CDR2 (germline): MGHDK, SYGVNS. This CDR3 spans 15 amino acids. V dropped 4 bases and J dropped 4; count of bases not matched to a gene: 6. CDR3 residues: CASSAPDRGLYEQYF. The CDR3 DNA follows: TGTGCCAGCAGTGCCCCGGACAGGGGGCTATACGAGCAGTACTTC.

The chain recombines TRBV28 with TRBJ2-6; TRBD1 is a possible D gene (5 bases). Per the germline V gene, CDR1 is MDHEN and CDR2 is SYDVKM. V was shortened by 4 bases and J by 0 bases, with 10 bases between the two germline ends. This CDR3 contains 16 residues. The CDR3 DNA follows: TGTGCCAGCAGTTGGACCGACAGCTCTGGGGCCAACGTCCTGACTTTC. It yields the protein CASSWTDSSGANVLTF. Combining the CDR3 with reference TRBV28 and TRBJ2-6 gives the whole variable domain DVKVTQSSRYLVKRTGEKVFLECVQDMDHENMFWYRQDPGLGLRLIYFSYDVKMKEKGDIPEGYSVSREKKERFSLILESASTNQTSMYLCASSWTDSSGANVLTFGAGSRLTVL.

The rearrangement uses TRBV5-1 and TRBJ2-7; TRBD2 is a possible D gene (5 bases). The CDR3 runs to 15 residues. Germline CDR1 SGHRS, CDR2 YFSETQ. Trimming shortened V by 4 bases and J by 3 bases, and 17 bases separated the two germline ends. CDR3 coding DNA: TGCGCCAGCAGCCCAGAAGCGGAAGCGAACTACGAGCAGTACTTC. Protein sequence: CASSPEAEANYEQYF.

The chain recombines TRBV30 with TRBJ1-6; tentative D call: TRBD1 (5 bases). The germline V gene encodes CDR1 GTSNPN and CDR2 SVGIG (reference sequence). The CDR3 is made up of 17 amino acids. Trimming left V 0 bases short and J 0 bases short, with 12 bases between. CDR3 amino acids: CAWSVARDSSYNSPLHF. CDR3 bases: TGTGCCTGGAGTGTAGCCAGGGATAGCTCCTATAATTCACCCCTCCACTTT.

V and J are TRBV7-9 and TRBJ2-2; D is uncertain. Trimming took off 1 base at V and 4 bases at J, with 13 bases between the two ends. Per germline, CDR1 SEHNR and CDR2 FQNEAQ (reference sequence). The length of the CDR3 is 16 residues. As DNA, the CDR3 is TGTGCCAGCAGCTTAGATTTGGGCATGAGCACCGGGGAGCTGTTTTTT. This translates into CASSLDLGMSTGELFF.

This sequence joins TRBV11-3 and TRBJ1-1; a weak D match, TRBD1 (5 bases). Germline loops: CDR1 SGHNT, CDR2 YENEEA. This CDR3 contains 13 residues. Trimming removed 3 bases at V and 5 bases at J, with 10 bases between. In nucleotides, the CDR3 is TGTGCCAGCAGCTTTGAGGGGAGGACTGAAGCTTTCTTT. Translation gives CASSFEGRTEAFF.

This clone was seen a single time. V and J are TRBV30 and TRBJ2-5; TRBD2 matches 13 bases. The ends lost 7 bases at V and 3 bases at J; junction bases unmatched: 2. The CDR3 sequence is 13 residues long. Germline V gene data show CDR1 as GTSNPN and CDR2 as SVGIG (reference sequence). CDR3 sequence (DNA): TGTGCCTCCGGGACTAGCGGGAAAGAGACCCAGTACTTC. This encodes CASGTSGKETQYF.

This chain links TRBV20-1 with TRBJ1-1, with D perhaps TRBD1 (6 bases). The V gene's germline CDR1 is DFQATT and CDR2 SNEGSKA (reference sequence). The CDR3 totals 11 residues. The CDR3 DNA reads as TGCAGAGCGGGGGCATCATCTGAAGCTTTCTTT. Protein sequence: CRAGASSEAFF.

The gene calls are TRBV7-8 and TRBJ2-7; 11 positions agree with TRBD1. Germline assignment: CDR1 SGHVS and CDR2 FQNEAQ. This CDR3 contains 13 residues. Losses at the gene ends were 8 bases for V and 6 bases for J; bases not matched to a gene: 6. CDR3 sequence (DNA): TGTGCCAGCCGCCGGGACAGGGGGACCGAGCAGTACTTC. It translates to CASRRDRGTEQYF.

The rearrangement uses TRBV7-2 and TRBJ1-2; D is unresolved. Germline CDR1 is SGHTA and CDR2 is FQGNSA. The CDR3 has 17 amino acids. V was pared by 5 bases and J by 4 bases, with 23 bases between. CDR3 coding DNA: TGTGCCAGCAGCCCTTTTAGTGGTCTTGCGGATGTCTATGGCTACACCTTC. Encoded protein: CASSPFSGLADVYGYTF.

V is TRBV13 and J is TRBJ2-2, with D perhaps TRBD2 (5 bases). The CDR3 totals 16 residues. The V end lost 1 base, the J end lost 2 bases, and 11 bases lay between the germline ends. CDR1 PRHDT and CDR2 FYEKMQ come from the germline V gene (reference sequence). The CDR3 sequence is CASSLEPSSNTGELFF. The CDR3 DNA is TGTGCCAGCAGCTTAGAACCTAGCTCAAACACCGGGGAGCTGTTTTTT.

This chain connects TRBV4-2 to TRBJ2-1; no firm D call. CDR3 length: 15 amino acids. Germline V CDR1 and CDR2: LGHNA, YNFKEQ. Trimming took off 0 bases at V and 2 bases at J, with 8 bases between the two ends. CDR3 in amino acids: CASSQEGDAYNEQFF. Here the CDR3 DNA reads TGTGCCAGCAGCCAAGAGGGTGATGCCTACAATGAGCAGTTCTTC.

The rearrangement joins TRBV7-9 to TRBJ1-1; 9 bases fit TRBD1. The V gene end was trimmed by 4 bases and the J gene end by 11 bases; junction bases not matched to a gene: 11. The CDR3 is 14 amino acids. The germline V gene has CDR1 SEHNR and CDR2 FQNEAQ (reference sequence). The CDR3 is CASSSADRGRGAFF. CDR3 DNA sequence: TGTGCCAGCAGCTCAGCGGACAGGGGCCGTGGGGCTTTCTTT.

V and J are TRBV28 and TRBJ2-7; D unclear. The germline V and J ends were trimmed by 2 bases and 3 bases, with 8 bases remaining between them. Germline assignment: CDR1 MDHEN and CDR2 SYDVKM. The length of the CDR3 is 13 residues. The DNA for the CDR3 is TGTGCCAGCAGTTTAAGGCCTAACTACGAGCAGTACTTC. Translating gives CASSLRPNYEQYF.

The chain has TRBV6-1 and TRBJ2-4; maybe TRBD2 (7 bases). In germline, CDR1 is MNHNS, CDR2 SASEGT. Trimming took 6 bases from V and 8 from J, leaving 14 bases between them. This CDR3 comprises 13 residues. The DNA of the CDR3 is TGTGCCAGCAGCCGAAGGGAGGGGGACATTCAGTACTTC. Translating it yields CASSRREGDIQYF.

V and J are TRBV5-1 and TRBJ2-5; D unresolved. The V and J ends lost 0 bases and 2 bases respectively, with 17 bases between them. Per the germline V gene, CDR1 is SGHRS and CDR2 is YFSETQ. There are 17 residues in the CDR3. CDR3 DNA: TGCGCCAGCAGCTTGGGCCCCGCGCGGCACGCTCAAGAGACCCAGTACTTC. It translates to CASSLGPARHAQETQYF.

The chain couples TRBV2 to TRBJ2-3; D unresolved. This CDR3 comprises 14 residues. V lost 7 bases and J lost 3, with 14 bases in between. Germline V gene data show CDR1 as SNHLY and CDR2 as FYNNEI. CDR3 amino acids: CASTTRLGTDTQYF. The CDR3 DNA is TGTGCCAGCACGACGCGGCTAGGAACAGATACGCAGTATTTT.

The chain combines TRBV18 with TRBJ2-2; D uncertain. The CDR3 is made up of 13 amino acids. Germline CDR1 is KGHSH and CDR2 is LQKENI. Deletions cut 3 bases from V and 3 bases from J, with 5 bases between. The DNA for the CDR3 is TGTGCCAGCTCACCTAAGGACACCGGGGAGCTGTTTTTT. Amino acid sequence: CASSPKDTGELFF.

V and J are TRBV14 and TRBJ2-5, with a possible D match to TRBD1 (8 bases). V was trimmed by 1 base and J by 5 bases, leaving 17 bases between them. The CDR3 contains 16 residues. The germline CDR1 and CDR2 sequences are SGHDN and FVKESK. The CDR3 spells CASSQGRTGRGETQYF. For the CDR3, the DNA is TGTGCCAGCAGCCAAGGTCGGACAGGGAGGGGGGAGACCCAGTACTTC.

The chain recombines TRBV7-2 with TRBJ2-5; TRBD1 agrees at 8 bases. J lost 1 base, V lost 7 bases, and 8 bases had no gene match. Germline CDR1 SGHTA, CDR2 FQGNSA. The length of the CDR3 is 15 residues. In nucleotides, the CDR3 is TGTGCCAGCAATCTGCCCGGACAGGGCCAAGAGACCCAGTACTTC. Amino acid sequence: CASNLPGQGQETQYF.